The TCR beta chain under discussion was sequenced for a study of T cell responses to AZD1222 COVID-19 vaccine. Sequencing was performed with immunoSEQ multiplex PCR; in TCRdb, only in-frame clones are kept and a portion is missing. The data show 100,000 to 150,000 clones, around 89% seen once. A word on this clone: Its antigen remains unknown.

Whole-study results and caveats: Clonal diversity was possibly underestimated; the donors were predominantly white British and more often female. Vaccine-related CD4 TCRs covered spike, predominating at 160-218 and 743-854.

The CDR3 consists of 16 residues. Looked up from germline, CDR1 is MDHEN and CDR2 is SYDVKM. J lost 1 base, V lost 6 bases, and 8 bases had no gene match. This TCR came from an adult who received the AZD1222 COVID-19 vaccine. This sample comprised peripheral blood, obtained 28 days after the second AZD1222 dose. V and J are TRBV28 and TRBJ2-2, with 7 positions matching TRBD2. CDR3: CASSRRLAGNTGELFF. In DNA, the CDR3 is TGTGCCAGCAGCCGAAGACTAGCAGGGAACACCGGGGAGCTGTTTTTT.